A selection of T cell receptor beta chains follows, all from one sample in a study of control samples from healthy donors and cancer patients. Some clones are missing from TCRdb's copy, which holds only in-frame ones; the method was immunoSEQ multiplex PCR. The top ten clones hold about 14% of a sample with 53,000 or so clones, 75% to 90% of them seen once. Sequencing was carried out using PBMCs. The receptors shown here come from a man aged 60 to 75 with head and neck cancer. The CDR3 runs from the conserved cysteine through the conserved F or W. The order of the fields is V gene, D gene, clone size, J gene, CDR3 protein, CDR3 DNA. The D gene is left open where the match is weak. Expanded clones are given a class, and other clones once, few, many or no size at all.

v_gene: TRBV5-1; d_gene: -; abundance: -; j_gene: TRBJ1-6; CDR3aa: CASSLLGAKNSPLHF; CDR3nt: TGCGCCAGCAGCTTGTTGGGGGCGAAGAATTCACCCCTCCACTTT
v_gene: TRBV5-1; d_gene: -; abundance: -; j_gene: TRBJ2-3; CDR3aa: CASSYDYDTDTQYF; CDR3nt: TGCGCCAGCAGCTACGACTATGACACAGATACGCAGTATTTT
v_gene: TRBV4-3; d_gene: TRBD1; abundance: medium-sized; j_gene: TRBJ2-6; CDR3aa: CASSQDWGRDSLFSGANVLTF; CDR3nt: TGCGCCAGCAGCCAAGATTGGGGCAGGGACAGCTTGTTCTCTGGGGCCAACGTCCTGACTTTC
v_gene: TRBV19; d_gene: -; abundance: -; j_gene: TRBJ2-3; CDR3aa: CASRAGSPDTQYF; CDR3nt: TGTGCCAGTAGAGCAGGGAGCCCAGATACGCAGTATTTT
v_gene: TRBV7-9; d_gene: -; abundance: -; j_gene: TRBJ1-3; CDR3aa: CASSLEGGGGISGNTIYF; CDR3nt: TGTGCCAGCAGCTTAGAAGGAGGCGGGGGGATCTCTGGAAACACCATATATTTT
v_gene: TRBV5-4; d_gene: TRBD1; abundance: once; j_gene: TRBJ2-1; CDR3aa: CASSLDGTGGNEQFF; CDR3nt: TGTGCCAGCAGCTTGGACGGGACAGGGGGTAATGAGCAGTTCTTC
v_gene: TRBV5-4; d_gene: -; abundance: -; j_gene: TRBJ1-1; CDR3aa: CASSPVGRGGSTEAFF; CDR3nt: TGTGCCAGCAGCCCGGTGGGGAGGGGGGGGAGCACTGAAGCTTTCTTT
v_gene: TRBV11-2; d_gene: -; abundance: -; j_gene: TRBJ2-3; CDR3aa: CASSLDRRRDTQYF; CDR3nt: TGTGCCAGCAGCTTAGATAGGCGTCGAGATACGCAGTATTTT
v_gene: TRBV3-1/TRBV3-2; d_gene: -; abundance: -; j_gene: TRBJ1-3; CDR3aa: CASSQDTRSGNTIYF; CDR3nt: TGTGCCAGCAGCCAAGACACCAGATCTGGAAACACCATATATTTT
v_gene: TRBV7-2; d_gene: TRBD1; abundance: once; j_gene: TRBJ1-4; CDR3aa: CASSTQQQGTNEKLFF; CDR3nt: TGTGCCAGCAGCACTCAGCAACAGGGGACTAATGAAAAACTGTTTTTT
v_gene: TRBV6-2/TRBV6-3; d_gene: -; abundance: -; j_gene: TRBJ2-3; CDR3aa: CASSYSTESTDTQYF; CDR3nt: TGTGCCAGCAGTTACTCAACAGAGAGCACAGATACGCAGTATTTT
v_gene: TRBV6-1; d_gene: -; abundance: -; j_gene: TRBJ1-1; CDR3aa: CASSDDSLGNTEAFF; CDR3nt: TGTGCCAGCAGTGATGACAGCTTGGGGAACACTGAAGCTTTCTTT
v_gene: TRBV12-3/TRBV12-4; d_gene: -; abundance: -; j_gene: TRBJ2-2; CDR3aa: CASSFSFGELFF; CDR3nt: TGTGCCAGCAGTTTTTCTTTCGGGGAGCTGTTTTTT
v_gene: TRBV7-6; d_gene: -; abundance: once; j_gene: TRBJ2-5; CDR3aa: CASRWMVGEQETQYF; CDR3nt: TGTGCCAGCAGATGGATGGTGGGGGAACAAGAGACCCAGTACTTC
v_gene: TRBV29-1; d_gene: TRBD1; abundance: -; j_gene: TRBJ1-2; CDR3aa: CSAGMGTGPGYTF; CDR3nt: TGCAGCGCTGGGATGGGGACAGGACCTGGCTACACCTTC
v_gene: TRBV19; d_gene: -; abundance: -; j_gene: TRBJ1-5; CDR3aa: CASTRTEGSNQPQHF; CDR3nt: TGTGCCAGTACTCGGACAGAGGGAAGCAATCAGCCCCAGCATTTT
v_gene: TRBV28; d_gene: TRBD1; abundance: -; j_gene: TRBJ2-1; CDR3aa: CASSLLGQGANEQFF; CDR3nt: TGTGCCAGCAGTTTATTAGGACAGGGGGCAAATGAGCAGTTCTTC
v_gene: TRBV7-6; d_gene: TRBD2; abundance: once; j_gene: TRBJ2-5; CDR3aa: CASRRASGGAETQYF; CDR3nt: TGTGCCAGCAGGAGGGCTAGCGGGGGGGCAGAGACCCAGTACTTC
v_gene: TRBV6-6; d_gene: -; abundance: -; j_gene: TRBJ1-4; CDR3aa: CASSYFGAANEKLFF; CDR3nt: TGTGCCAGCAGTTATTTTGGGGCGGCTAATGAAAAACTGTTTTTT
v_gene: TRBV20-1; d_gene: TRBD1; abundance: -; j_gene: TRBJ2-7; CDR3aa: CRGQGSYEQYF; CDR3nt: TGCAGGGGACAGGGATCCTACGAGCAGTACTTC
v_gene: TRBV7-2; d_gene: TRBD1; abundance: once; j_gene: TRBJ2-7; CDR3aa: CASSSQGASSYEQYF; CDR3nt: TGTGCCAGCAGCTCACAGGGGGCATCATCCTACGAGCAGTACTTC
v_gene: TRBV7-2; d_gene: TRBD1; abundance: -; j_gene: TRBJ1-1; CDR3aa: CASSLQGALSGTEAFF; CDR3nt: TGTGCCAGCAGCTTACAGGGGGCGCTGAGTGGAACTGAAGCTTTCTTT
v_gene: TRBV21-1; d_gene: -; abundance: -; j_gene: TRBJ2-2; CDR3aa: CASSKGPGTDTNTGELFF; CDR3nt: TGTGCCAGCAGCAAAGGTCCCGGGACCGATACGAACACCGGGGAGCTGTTTTTT